The entry below describes one T cell receptor beta chain. Its antigen remains unidentified. Germline V gene data show CDR1 as MNHEY and CDR2 as SMNVEV (reference sequence). The V gene end was trimmed by 6 bases and the J gene end by 2 bases; junction bases not matched to a gene: 5. This CDR3 region has 16 residues. This sample was included in a study of T cell responses to AZD1222 COVID-19 vaccine. Study conclusions and caveats: Spike-specific TCR breadth and depth were elevated following two AZD1222 doses. Clonal diversity may have been underestimated in mostly white British donors.

TCRdb keeps only in-frame clones here, not all; method: immunoSEQ multiplex PCR. The data contain around 53,000 clones, approximately 89% of them seen just once; the ten biggest clones take up approximately 19%. This receptor was obtained from an adult in good health. The chain is built from TRBV27 and TRBJ1-5; 12 bases align to TRBD1. Sequencing used peripheral blood, obtained on day 0 of MenACWY control vaccination. The CDR3 DNA reads as TGTGCCAGCAGCGCCGGGACAGGGGGCCGCAATCAGCCCCAGCATTTT. This gives the protein CASSAGTGGRNQPQHF.